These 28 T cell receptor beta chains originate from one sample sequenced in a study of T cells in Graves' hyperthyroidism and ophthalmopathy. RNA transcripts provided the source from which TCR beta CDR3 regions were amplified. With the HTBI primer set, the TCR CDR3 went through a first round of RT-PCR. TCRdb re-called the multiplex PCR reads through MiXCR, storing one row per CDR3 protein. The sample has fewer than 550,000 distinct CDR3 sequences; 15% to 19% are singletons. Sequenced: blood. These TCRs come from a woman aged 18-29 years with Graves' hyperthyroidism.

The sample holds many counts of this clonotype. For the CDR3, the DNA is TGTGCCAGCAGTTTCCCGGGACAGGGGACCGAAAAACTGTTTTTT. Translated: CASSFPGQGTEKLFF. The rearrangement joins TRBV6-1 to TRBJ1-4; 10 bases fit TRBD1. Germline V gene lookup returns CDR1 MNHNS and CDR2 SASEGT. With V trimmed by 5 bases and J by 8 bases, 8 bases remained unmatched. This CDR3 has 15 residues.

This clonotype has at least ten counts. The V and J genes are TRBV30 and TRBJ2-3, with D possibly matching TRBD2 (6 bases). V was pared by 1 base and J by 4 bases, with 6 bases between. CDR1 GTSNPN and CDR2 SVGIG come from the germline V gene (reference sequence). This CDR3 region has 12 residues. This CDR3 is CAWSGGADTQYF. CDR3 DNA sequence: TGTGCCTGGAGTGGGGGGGCAGATACGCAGTATTTT.

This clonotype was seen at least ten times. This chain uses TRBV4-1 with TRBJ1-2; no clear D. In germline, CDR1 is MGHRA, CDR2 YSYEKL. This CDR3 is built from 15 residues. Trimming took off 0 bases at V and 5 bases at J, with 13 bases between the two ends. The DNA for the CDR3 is TGCGCCAGCAGCCAAGAGGCTGGAGGGCAGTATGGCTACACCTTC. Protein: CASSQEAGGQYGYTF.

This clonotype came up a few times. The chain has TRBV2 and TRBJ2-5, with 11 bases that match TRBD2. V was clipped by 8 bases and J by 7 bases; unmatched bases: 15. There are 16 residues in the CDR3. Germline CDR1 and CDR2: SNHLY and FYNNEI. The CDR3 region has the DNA TGTGCCAGCTTCAGTGGTGTTTTTCTAGCGGGGGGGACCCAGTACTTC. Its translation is CASFSGVFLAGGTQYF.

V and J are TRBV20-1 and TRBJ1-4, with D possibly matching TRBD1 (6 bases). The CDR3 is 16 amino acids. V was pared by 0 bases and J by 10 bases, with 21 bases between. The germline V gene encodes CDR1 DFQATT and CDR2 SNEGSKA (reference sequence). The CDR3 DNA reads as TGCAGTGCTAGAGATAGGGCCGGACAGATATTGGGAAAACTGTTTTTT. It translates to CSARDRAGQILGKLFF.

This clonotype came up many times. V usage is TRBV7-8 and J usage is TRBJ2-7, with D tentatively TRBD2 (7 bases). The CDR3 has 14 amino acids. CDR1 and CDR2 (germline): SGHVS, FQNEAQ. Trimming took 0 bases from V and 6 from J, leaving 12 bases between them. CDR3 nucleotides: TGTGCCAGCAGCTTAGCTCCGGGGGGCGGCGAGCAGTACTTC. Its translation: CASSLAPGGGEQYF. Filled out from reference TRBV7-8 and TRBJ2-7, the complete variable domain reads GAGVSQSPRYKVAKRGQDVALRCDPISGHVSLFWYQQALGQGPEFLTYFQNEAQLDKSGLPSDRFFAERPEGSVSTLKIQRTQQEDSAVYLCASSLAPGGGEQYFGPGTRLTVT.

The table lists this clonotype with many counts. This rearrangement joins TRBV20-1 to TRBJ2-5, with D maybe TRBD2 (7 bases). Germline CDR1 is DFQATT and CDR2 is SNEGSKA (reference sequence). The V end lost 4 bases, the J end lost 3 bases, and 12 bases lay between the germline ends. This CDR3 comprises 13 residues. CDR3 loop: CSAKGGPEETQYF. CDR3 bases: TGCAGTGCTAAGGGGGGGCCGGAAGAGACCCAGTACTTC.

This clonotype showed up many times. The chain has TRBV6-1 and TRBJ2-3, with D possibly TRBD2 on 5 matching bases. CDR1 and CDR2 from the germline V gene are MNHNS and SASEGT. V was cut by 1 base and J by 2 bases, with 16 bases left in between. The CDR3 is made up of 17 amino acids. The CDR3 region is CASSEGNGPGITDTQYF. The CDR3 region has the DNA TGTGCCAGCAGTGAAGGGAACGGGCCGGGGATCACAGATACGCAGTATTTT.

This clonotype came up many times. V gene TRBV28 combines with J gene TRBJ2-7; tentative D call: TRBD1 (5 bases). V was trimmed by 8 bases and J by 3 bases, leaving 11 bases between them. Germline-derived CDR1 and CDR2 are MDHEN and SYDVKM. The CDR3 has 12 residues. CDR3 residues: CASSGAHYEQYF. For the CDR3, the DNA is TGTGCCAGCTCTGGGGCCCACTACGAGCAGTACTTC.

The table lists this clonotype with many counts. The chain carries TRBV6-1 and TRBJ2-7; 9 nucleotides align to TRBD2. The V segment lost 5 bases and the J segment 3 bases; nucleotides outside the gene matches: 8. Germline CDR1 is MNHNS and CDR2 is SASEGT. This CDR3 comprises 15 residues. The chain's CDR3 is CASSPPSGRIYEQYF. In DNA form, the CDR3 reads TGTGCCAGCAGTCCCCCCAGCGGGAGGATCTACGAGCAGTACTTC.

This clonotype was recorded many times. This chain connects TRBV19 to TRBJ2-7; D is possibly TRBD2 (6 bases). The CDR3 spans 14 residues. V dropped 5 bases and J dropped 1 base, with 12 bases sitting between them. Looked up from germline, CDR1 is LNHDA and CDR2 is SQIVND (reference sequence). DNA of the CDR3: TGTGCCAGTAGTGCGGGGCAAGGGTCCTACGAGCAGTACTTC. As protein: CASSAGQGSYEQYF.

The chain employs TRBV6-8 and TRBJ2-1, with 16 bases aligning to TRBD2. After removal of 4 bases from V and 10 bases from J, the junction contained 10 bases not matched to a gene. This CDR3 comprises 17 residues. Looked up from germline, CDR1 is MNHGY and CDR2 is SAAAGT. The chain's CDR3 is CASSSGTSGGVPVEQFF. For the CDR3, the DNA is TGTGCCAGCAGTTCTGGGACTAGCGGGGGGGTGCCGGTGGAGCAGTTCTTC.

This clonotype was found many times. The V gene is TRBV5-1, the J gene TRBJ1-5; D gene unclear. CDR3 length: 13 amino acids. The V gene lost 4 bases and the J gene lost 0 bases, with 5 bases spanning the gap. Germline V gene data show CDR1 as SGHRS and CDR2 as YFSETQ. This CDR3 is CASSRGSNQPQHF. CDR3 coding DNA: TGCGCCAGCAGCCGGGGTAGCAATCAGCCCCAGCATTTT.

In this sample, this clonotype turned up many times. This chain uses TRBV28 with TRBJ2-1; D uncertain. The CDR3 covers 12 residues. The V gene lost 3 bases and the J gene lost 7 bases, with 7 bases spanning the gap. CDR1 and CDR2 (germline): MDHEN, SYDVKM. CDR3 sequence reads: CASSLRRNEQFF. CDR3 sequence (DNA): TGTGCCAGCAGTTTGAGGCGGAATGAGCAGTTCTTC.

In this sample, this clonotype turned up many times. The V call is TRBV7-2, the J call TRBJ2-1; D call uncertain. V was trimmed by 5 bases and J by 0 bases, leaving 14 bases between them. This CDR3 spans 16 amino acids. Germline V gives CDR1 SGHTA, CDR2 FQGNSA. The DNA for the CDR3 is TGTGCCAGCAGCCCGAGGACGGTGAGCTCCTACAATGAGCAGTTCTTC. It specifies CASSPRTVSSYNEQFF.

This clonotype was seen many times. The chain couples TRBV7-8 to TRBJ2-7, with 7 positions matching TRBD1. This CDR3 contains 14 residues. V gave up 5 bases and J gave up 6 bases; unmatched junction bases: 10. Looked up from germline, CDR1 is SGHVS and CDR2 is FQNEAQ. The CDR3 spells CASSQLTGYLEQYF. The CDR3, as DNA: TGTGCCAGCAGCCAATTGACAGGGTATCTCGAGCAGTACTTC.

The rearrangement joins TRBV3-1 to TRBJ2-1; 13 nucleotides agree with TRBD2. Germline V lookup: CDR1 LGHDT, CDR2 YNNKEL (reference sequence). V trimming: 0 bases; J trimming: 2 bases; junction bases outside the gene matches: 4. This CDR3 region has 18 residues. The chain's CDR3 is CASSQEGTSGTPYNEQFF. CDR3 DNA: TGTGCCAGCAGCCAAGAGGGGACTAGCGGGACCCCCTACAATGAGCAGTTCTTC.

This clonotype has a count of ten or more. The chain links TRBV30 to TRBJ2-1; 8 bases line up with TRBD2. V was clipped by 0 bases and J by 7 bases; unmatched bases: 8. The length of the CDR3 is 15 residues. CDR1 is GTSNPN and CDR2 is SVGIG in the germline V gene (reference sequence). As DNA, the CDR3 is TGTGCCTGGAGTGTCCGACTAGCGAGATCAAATGAGCAGTTCTTC. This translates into CAWSVRLARSNEQFF.

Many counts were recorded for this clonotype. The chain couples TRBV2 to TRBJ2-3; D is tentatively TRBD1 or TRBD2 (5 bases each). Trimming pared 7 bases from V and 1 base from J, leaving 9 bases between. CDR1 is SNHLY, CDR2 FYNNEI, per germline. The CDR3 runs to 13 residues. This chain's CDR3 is CASTGTRTDTQYF. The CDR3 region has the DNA TGTGCCAGCACGGGGACGCGCACAGATACGCAGTATTTT.

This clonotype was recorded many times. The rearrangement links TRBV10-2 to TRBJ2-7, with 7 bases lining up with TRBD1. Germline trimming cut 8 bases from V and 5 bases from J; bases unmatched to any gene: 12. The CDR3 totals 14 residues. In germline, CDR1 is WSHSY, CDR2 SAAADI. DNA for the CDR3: TGCGCCAGCGGACGGTGGACAGGTCTCCACGAGCAGTACTTC. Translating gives CASGRWTGLHEQYF.

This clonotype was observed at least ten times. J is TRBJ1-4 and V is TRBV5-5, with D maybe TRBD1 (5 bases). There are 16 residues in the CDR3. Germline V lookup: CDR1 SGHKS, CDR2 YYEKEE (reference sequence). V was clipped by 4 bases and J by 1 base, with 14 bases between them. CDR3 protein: CASSTGPGGTNEKLFF. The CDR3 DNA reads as TGTGCCAGCAGCACCGGGCCGGGGGGAACTAATGAAAAACTGTTTTTT.

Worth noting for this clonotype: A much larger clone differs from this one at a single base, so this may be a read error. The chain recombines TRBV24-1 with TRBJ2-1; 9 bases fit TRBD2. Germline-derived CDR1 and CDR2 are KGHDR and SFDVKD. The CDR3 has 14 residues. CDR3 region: CATSASGAYDEQFF. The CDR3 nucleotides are TGTGCCACCAGCGCTAGCGGGGCCTACGATGAGCAGTTCTTC.

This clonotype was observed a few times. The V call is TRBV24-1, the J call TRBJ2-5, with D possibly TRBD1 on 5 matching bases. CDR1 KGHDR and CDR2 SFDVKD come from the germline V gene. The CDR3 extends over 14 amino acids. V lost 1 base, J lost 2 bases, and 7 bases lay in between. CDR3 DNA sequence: TGTGCCACCAGTGATTTTGGGGCGCAAGAGACCCAGTACTTC. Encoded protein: CATSDFGAQETQYF.

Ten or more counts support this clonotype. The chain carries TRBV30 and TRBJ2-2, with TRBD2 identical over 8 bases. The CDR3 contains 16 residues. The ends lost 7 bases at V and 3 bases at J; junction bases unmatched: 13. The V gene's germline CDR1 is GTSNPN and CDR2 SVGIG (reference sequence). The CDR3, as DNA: TGTGCCTCGCCTCTCCAGGGACTAGAGTACACCGGGGAGCTGTTTTTT. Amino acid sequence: CASPLQGLEYTGELFF.

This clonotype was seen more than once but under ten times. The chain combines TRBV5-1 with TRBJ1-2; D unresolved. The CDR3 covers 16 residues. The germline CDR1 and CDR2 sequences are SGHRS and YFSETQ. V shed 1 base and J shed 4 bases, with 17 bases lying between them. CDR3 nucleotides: TGCGCCAGCAGCTTGTCACGGACCGAAACCTCCTATGGCTACACCTTC. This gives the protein CASSLSRTETSYGYTF. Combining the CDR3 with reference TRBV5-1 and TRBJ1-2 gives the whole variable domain KAGVTQTPRYLIKTRGQQVTLSCSPISGHRSVSWYQQTPGQGLQFLFEYFSETQRNKGNFPGRFSGRQFSNSRSEMNVSTLELGDSALYLCASSLSRTETSYGYTFGSGTRLTVV.

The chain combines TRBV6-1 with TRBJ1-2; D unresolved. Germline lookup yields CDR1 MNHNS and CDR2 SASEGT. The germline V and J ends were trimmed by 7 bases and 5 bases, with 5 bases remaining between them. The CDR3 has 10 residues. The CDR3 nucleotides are TGTGCCAGCAACTCTTATGGCTACACCTTC. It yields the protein CASNSYGYTF.

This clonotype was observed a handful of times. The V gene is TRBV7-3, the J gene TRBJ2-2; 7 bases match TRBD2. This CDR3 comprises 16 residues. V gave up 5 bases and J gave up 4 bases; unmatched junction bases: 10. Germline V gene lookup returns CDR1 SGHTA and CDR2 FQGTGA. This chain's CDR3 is CASSPAPGGVTGELFF. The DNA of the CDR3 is TGTGCCAGCAGCCCCGCCCCGGGAGGCGTCACCGGGGAGCTGTTTTTT.

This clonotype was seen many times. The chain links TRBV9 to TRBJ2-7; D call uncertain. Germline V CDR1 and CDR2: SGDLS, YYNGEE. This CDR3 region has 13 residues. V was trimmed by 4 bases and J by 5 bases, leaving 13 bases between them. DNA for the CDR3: TGTGCCAGCAGCCCCTCGGGCGCGGACGAGCAGTACTTC. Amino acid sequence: CASSPSGADEQYF.